This T cell receptor (beta chain) was documented in a study of identical twins. Study-wide results and limits: Insertions were reduced in abundant cord blood beta clonotypes but not in memory repertoires. Modelling approaches yielded underestimates of out-of-frame TCR alpha sharing between monozygotic twins.

Germline V gene lookup returns CDR1 SGDLS and CDR2 YYNGEE. The CDR3 consists of 13 residues. V dropped 0 bases and J dropped 7 bases, with 7 bases sitting between them. Carrying unique molecular identifiers, the cDNA also gained a universal primer site through template switching. TCRdb reanalysed the 5' RACE reads using MiXCR and keeps one entry per CDR3 protein. There are hundreds of thousands of distinct CDR3 sequences in the sample; roughly 6% occur only once, and under 2% lies in the top ten. This clonotype was counted at least ten times. Its antigen is not identified. The sample was naive T cells sorted from blood. This TCR came from a man between 18 and 29 years old in good health. The gene calls are TRBV9 and TRBJ2-2; a weak D match, TRBD1 (5 bases). The DNA for the CDR3 is TGTGCCAGCAGCGTAGCAGGGCGCGGGGAGCTGTTTTTT. Translating gives CASSVAGRGELFF.